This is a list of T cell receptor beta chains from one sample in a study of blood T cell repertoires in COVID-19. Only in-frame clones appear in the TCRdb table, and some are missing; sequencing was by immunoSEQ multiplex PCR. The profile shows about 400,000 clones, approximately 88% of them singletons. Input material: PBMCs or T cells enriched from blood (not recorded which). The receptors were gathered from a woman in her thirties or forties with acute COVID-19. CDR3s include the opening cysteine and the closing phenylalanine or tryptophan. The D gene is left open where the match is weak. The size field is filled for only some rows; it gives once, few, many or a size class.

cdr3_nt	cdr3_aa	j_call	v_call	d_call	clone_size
TGTGCCAGCAGTTATCGGGGAAACTACGAGCAGTACTTC	CASSYRGNYEQYF	TRBJ2-7	TRBV6-5	NA	NA
TGTGCCAGCAGGAGTACGGGAGCGCCCCAGCATTTT	CASRSTGAPQHF	TRBJ1-5	TRBV2	NA	NA
TGTGCCAGCAGTTCCCAGGAATCGAGTAATTCACCCCTCCACTTT	CASSSQESSNSPLHF	TRBJ1-6	TRBV21-1	NA	NA
TGTGCCAGCAGCTACTTGCAGGGGGCGCAAGGCTACACCTTC	CASSYLQGAQGYTF	TRBJ1-2	TRBV9	TRBD1	few
TGTGCCAGCAGCGTAGGGGAGTACAATGAGCAGTTCTTC	CASSVGEYNEQFF	TRBJ2-1	TRBV9	NA	NA
TGTGCCTGGAGTCAGAACAATGAGCAGTTCTTC	CAWSQNNEQFF	TRBJ2-1	TRBV30	NA	NA
TGCAGTGCTAGTACTGGAGGTCTTTCTCAGCCCCAGCATTTT	CSASTGGLSQPQHF	TRBJ1-5	TRBV20-1	NA	NA
TGTGCCAGCATAAGCGGACAGGACTTCTCTGGGGCCAACGTCCTGACTTTC	CASISGQDFSGANVLTF	TRBJ2-6	TRBV2	TRBD1	NA
TGTGCCAGCAGCGCACGGGACACTCCCTACGAGCAGTACTTC	CASSARDTPYEQYF	TRBJ2-7	TRBV9	NA	NA
TGTGCCAGCAGCTTTTACTACAATGAGCAGTTCTTC	CASSFYYNEQFF	TRBJ2-1	TRBV5-4	NA	NA
TGTGCCAGCTCACGGTCAGGTGACCAAGAGACCCAGTACTTC	CASSRSGDQETQYF	TRBJ2-5	TRBV18	NA	NA
TGTGCCAGCAGGACTACAGGGGGCCGTTTCGATGAGCAGTTCTTC	CASRTTGGRFDEQFF	TRBJ2-1	TRBV27	TRBD1	NA
TGCAGCGTAGGCGACAGGGTAGACGTCTATGGCTACACCTTC	CSVGDRVDVYGYTF	TRBJ1-2	TRBV29-1	TRBD1	NA
TGTGCCAGCAGTGAAGCGCCCGAGGACAGGGGCGAGCTGTTTTTT	CASSEAPEDRGELFF	TRBJ2-2	TRBV2	TRBD1	NA
TGTGCCAGCAGCAAGACCCAGACCCTGCCGGGATCACCCCTCCACTTT	CASSKTQTLPGSPLHF	TRBJ1-6	TRBV11-2	NA	NA
TGTGCCAGCAGCTTGGCGGGGACTTTAAACATTCAGTACTTC	CASSLAGTLNIQYF	TRBJ2-4	TRBV5-4	NA	NA
TGCGCCAGCAGCCCACAGGGAGAATCTGAAGCTTTCTTT	CASSPQGESEAFF	TRBJ1-1	TRBV4-1	NA	many
TGTGCCAGCAGTTACACTAGCGGCGACGAGCAGTACTTC	CASSYTSGDEQYF	TRBJ2-7	TRBV6-5	TRBD2	once
TGTGCCAGCAGAGCCGGGACTCCTAACACCGGGGAGCTGTTTTTT	CASRAGTPNTGELFF	TRBJ2-2	TRBV5-4	NA	NA
TGTGCCAGCAGCTTGAACAGCGACAGGGAAGCTTTCTTT	CASSLNSDREAFF	TRBJ1-1	TRBV5-6	NA	once
TGTGCCAGCAGTGATGGGGCCGGGTCCTACGAGCAGTACTTC	CASSDGAGSYEQYF	TRBJ2-7	TRBV25-1	NA	once
TGTGCCAGCAGTTTATCGGCCAGGGGTGTCCCTGGCTACACCTTC	CASSLSARGVPGYTF	TRBJ1-2	TRBV27	NA	NA
TGTGCCAGCAGCGCACGGCCACAGGGGGCGCATAATGGCTACACCTTC	CASSARPQGAHNGYTF	TRBJ1-2	TRBV7-2	TRBD1	few
TGCGCCAGCAGCCGCCTCTCGGGGGGGCAAGAGACCCAGTACTTC	CASSRLSGGQETQYF	TRBJ2-5	TRBV5-1	TRBD2	NA
TGTGCCAGCAGCCCCTCGACAGGGGGTCGTAGCACTGAAGCTTTCTTT	CASSPSTGGRSTEAFF	TRBJ1-1	TRBV9	TRBD1	NA
TGCAGTGCTAGTGGCAGGGTCAGCACTGAAGCTTTCTTT	CSASGRVSTEAFF	TRBJ1-1	TRBV20-1	NA	NA
TGCGCCAGCAGCTTGTTCGTGGGGGCGCGGGGGAATGAAGCTTTCTTT	CASSLFVGARGNEAFF	TRBJ1-1	TRBV5-1	NA	NA
TGTGCCAGCAGCCCCGGGACTAGCGGGGGGTGGGACGAGCAGTACTTC	CASSPGTSGGWDEQYF	TRBJ2-7	TRBV3-1/TRBV3-2	TRBD2	NA
TGTGCCAGCAGTTTAGGGACAGGGGGCGGCGAGCAGTACTTC	CASSLGTGGGEQYF	TRBJ2-7	TRBV27	TRBD1	NA
TGTGCCATCAGCCAGGACAGGGCGACCGAGCAGTACTTC	CAISQDRATEQYF	TRBJ2-7	TRBV10-3	TRBD1	NA
TGTGCCAGCAGTCCTAAAAATTATGGCTACACCTTC	CASSPKNYGYTF	TRBJ1-2	TRBV12-3/TRBV12-4	NA	NA
TGTGCCAGCAGTGAGAACCCCAGGGGGAACACCGGGGAGCTGTTTTTT	CASSENPRGNTGELFF	TRBJ2-2	TRBV6-1	NA	NA
TGTGCCAGCAGCTGGAGGGGTGAGCAGTTCTTC	CASSWRGEQFF	TRBJ2-1	TRBV5-4	NA	few
TGTGCCAGCAGTGATGGGGTCGGGGATTCACCCCTCCACTTT	CASSDGVGDSPLHF	TRBJ1-6	TRBV6-1	NA	few
TGTGCCAGCAGCGCCCGGGACAGTTCCTACGAGCAGTACTTC	CASSARDSSYEQYF	TRBJ2-7	TRBV7-8	TRBD1	NA
TGCGCCAGCAGTGAAGCAGGGTGTGCAACTGAAGCTTTCTTT	CASSEAGCATEAFF	TRBJ1-1	TRBV23-1	NA	NA
TGTGCCAGTAGCACCCGGACAGCAACATACTATGGCTACACCTTC	CASSTRTATYYGYTF	TRBJ1-2	TRBV19	NA	NA